This entry concerns a single T cell receptor beta chain. The junction differs from germline at one of its ends, possibly a read error. From germline, CDR1 is SGHTA and CDR2 FQGNSA. The CDR3 consists of 16 residues. These data originate in a study of blood T cell repertoires in COVID-19. Whole-study context: Italy, Spain and the United States were the sources of the convalescent and acute COVID-19 samples.

Original data processing: Estimation of nucleated cell counts relied on the amplification of reference gene primers. Here immunoSEQ multiplex PCR was the method, and the copy in TCRdb shows in-frame clones only, minus some. V and J calls and clone size follow that table, whereas D and trimming were derived from the DNA. The profile shows 250,000 to 300,000 clones, 80% to 90% of them singletons. The receptor was isolated from a man older than 75 with acute or convalescent COVID-19. The rearrangement uses TRBV7-2 and TRBJ2-7; 7 bases align to TRBD2. Sequencing input: peripheral blood. CDR3 sequence (DNA): TGTGCCAGCACCTTATCCGGGGGGAAGAGCTCCTACGAGCAGTACTTC. Translated, it gives CASTLSGGKSSYEQYF.